Described below is a single TCR beta chain sequence and its context. The data belong to a study of technical replicates of blood from several donors. TCRdb's table, derived via immunoSEQ multiplex PCR, lists solely in-frame clones and lacks some. The sample lists about 76,000 clones; 80% to 90% were seen once. Looked up from germline, CDR1 is MGHRA and CDR2 is YSYEKL. The CDR3 is 15 residues long. V was pared by 4 bases and J by 4 bases, with 7 bases of the junction left unmatched. This clonotype was obtained from a human donor in good health. Some clones in this sample may be carry-over from other donors' samples. The chain joins TRBV4-1 to TRBJ2-1; 7 bases match TRBD2. Sequencing was carried out using PBMCs. The CDR3 sequence is CASSPQGGSYNEQFF. The DNA of the CDR3 is TGCGCCAGCAGCCCACAAGGCGGGAGTTACAATGAGCAGTTCTTC.